A selection of T cell receptor beta chains follows, all from one sample in a study of blood T cell repertoires in COVID-19. Sequencing was performed with immunoSEQ multiplex PCR; in TCRdb, only in-frame clones are kept and a portion is missing. The data contain roughly 440,000 clones, about 91% of them singletons. Sequenced input: peripheral blood. The receptor source for this set is a woman aged 45-65 years with COVID-19, enrolled during active disease. Each CDR3 is given with its conserved first and last residue. Each record gives: V gene, clone size, J gene, D gene, CDR3 DNA, CDR3 protein. A D gene is named only where the DNA matches it firmly. Clone size is shown for a subset of rows, as once, few, many or a class of expanded clone.

V: TRBV18; size: NA; J: TRBJ1-2; D: TRBD1; DNA: TGTGCCAGCTCACCCCCGGGACAGGCCTTAATCTATGGCTACACCTTC; CDR3: CASSPPGQALIYGYTF
V: TRBV4-2; size: NA; J: TRBJ2-1; D: NA; DNA: TGTGCCAGCAGCCAAGATGAAACAGTATCCTACAATGAGCAGTTCTTC; CDR3: CASSQDETVSYNEQFF
V: TRBV11-1; size: NA; J: TRBJ2-3; D: TRBD1; DNA: TGTGCCAGCAGCTTCAGGGGGCTAGGCACAGATACGCAGTATTTT; CDR3: CASSFRGLGTDTQYF
V: TRBV15; size: NA; J: TRBJ2-1; D: TRBD1; DNA: TGTGCCACCAGCAGAGATCGGACAGGGGCGACGACTAATGAGCAGTTCTTC; CDR3: CATSRDRTGATTNEQFF
V: TRBV5-1; size: NA; J: TRBJ2-3; D: TRBD2; DNA: TGCGCCAGCAGCTTCAACCAAGCGGGGGGCACAGATACGCAGTATTTT; CDR3: CASSFNQAGGTDTQYF
V: TRBV3-1/TRBV3-2; size: NA; J: TRBJ2-2; D: TRBD2; DNA: TGTGCCAGCAGCCCCAGCCTAGCGGGGGGCAGCACCGGGGAGCTGTTTTTT; CDR3: CASSPSLAGGSTGELFF
V: TRBV4-1; size: NA; J: TRBJ1-1; D: TRBD1; DNA: TGCGCCAGCAGCCGAGTACCGGGACAGGGGTCCCCCAGAGGATCCAGGAACACTGAAGCTTTCTTT; CDR3: CASSRVPGQGSPRGSRNTEAFF
V: TRBV6-5; size: NA; J: TRBJ1-4; D: NA; DNA: TGTGCCAGCAATGGGGTAATGGGAGGGAATGAAAAACTGTTTTTT; CDR3: CASNGVMGGNEKLFF
V: TRBV2; size: NA; J: TRBJ2-5; D: NA; DNA: TGTGCCAGCAGAGTCGGACATACCCTATGGACCCAGTACTTC; CDR3: CASRVGHTLWTQYF
V: TRBV7-2; size: NA; J: TRBJ2-5; D: TRBD1; DNA: TGTGCCAGCAGCTGGGGGGACAGGGATCAAGAGACCCAGTACTTC; CDR3: CASSWGDRDQETQYF
V: TRBV24-1; size: NA; J: TRBJ2-4; D: TRBD1; DNA: TGTGCCACCAGTGATACACAGGGGAAAAACATTCAGTACTTC; CDR3: CATSDTQGKNIQYF
V: TRBV5-6; size: NA; J: TRBJ1-4; D: NA; DNA: TGTGCCAGCAGCTCGGCACCGGGAGTAGGGGATGAAAAACTGTTTTTT; CDR3: CASSSAPGVGDEKLFF
V: TRBV7-9; size: NA; J: TRBJ1-2; D: NA; DNA: TGTGCCAGCAGCTTAGCGCTGGGAGGGAACGGTGGCTACACCTTC; CDR3: CASSLALGGNGGYTF
V: TRBV10-2; size: NA; J: TRBJ2-7; D: NA; DNA: TGCGCCAGCAGTGAAGTACAGGGCCCGAAGTACTTC; CDR3: CASSEVQGPKYF
V: TRBV5-1; size: NA; J: TRBJ1-4; D: NA; DNA: TGCGCCAGCAGCTTGGTTGTGGACAGAAAACTGTTTTTT; CDR3: CASSLVVDRKLFF
V: TRBV7-8; size: once; J: TRBJ2-2; D: TRBD2; DNA: TGTGCCAGCACCAGGTCGGGAGGGTCGGGGGAGCTGTTTTTT; CDR3: CASTRSGGSGELFF
V: TRBV19; size: few; J: TRBJ1-1; D: TRBD1; DNA: TGTGCCAGTAGTATCACAGGGGGCGTAAAAAGGTCTGAAGCTTTCTTT; CDR3: CASSITGGVKRSEAFF
V: TRBV4-1; size: NA; J: TRBJ1-4; D: NA; DNA: TGCGCCAGCAGCACCCGGGTCTTAAATGAAAAACTGTTTTTT; CDR3: CASSTRVLNEKLFF
V: TRBV7-9; size: NA; J: TRBJ2-1; D: NA; DNA: TGTGCCAGCAGCCTTATTGGAGATGAGCAGTTCTTC; CDR3: CASSLIGDEQFF
V: TRBV9; size: NA; J: TRBJ2-1; D: NA; DNA: TGTGCCAGCAGCGTAGACAGGGTCAATGAGCAGTTCTTC; CDR3: CASSVDRVNEQFF
V: TRBV12-3/TRBV12-4; size: NA; J: TRBJ2-7; D: NA; DNA: TGTGCCAGCAGTTTTGCCGGCTACGAGCAGTACTTC; CDR3: CASSFAGYEQYF
V: TRBV25-1; size: NA; J: TRBJ1-4; D: TRBD1; DNA: TGTGCCAGCAGTGATCTAGGGACAGACGATAATGAAAAACTGTTTTTT; CDR3: CASSDLGTDDNEKLFF
V: TRBV27; size: NA; J: TRBJ1-5; D: TRBD1; DNA: TGTGCCAGCAGTCTGGGTGGGGGACAGGGCCGCTATAGCAATCAGCCCCAGCATTTT; CDR3: CASSLGGGQGRYSNQPQHF
V: TRBV3-1/TRBV3-2; size: NA; J: TRBJ2-1; D: NA; DNA: TGTGCCAGCAGCCAGGAACAGGGAAATGAGCAGTTCTTC; CDR3: CASSQEQGNEQFF
V: TRBV24-1; size: NA; J: TRBJ2-2; D: NA; DNA: TGTGCCACCAGCCCTTACGGTTATACCGGGGAGCTGTTTTTT; CDR3: CATSPYGYTGELFF
V: TRBV18; size: NA; J: TRBJ2-1; D: NA; DNA: TGTGCCAGCTCACTCTACTTGTACAATGAGCAGTTCTTC; CDR3: CASSLYLYNEQFF
V: TRBV19; size: NA; J: TRBJ1-5; D: NA; DNA: TGTGCCAGTAGTTCCCTGGGAGGAGAGGGCAATCAGCCCCAGCATTTT; CDR3: CASSSLGGEGNQPQHF
V: TRBV7-9; size: NA; J: TRBJ2-7; D: NA; DNA: TGTGCCAGCAGCCCCCCGAGGGATCCCTACGAGCAGTACTTC; CDR3: CASSPPRDPYEQYF
V: TRBV30; size: NA; J: TRBJ2-1; D: NA; DNA: TGTGCCTGGAGCGGTAATGAGCAGTTCTTC; CDR3: CAWSGNEQFF
V: TRBV2; size: once; J: TRBJ1-1; D: TRBD1; DNA: TGTGCCACCCGACAGGGATCAGCAAACACTGAAGCTTTCTTT; CDR3: CATRQGSANTEAFF
V: TRBV7-2; size: NA; J: TRBJ1-2; D: NA; DNA: TGTGCCAGCAGCGCCCTCGTACGGGTTTATGGCTACACCTTC; CDR3: CASSALVRVYGYTF
V: TRBV7-8; size: NA; J: TRBJ1-5; D: TRBD1; DNA: TGTGCCAGCAGCTTAGGACCGGGACAGGGTTATCAGCCCCAGCATTTT; CDR3: CASSLGPGQGYQPQHF
V: TRBV5-6; size: NA; J: TRBJ1-1; D: NA; DNA: TGTGCCAGCAGCGGGGGGGCGCATGCTGAAGCTTTCTTT; CDR3: CASSGGAHAEAFF
V: TRBV9; size: NA; J: TRBJ1-3; D: TRBD1; DNA: TGTGCCAGCAGCGCCCGGACAGGGGCTGGAAACACCATATATTTT; CDR3: CASSARTGAGNTIYF
V: TRBV3-1/TRBV3-2; size: NA; J: TRBJ2-5; D: TRBD1; DNA: TGTGCCAGCAGCCTCCGGACAGGTGAATGGAACCCCCACAGAGAGACCCAGTACTTC; CDR3: CASSLRTGEWNPHRETQYF
V: TRBV4-1; size: few; J: TRBJ2-2; D: TRBD1; DNA: TGCGCCAGCAACTCTAGGGGACAGGGAACGGCCGGGGAGCTGTTTTTT; CDR3: CASNSRGQGTAGELFF
V: TRBV5-6; size: NA; J: TRBJ2-7; D: TRBD2; DNA: TGTGCCAGCAGCTGGGGGGGTAGAAACATAAACTACGAGCAGTACTTC; CDR3: CASSWGGRNINYEQYF
V: TRBV3-1/TRBV3-2; size: NA; J: TRBJ1-3; D: TRBD1; DNA: TGTGCCAGCAGCCGCGGGACAGGTCTCGGAAACACCATATATTTT; CDR3: CASSRGTGLGNTIYF
V: TRBV30; size: NA; J: TRBJ2-2; D: NA; DNA: TGTGGAAGCCGACTTAGTGGGACCGGGGAGCTGTTTTTT; CDR3: CGSRLSGTGELFF
V: TRBV14; size: NA; J: TRBJ1-1; D: NA; DNA: TGTGCCAGCAGCACCCGCACGGGGGGAACTGGGACTGAAGCTTTCTTT; CDR3: CASSTRTGGTGTEAFF
V: TRBV20-1; size: NA; J: TRBJ1-1; D: TRBD1; DNA: TGCAGTGCTAGTAAGGCAGGGGGCGTGAAAAACACTGAAGCTTTCTTT; CDR3: CSASKAGGVKNTEAFF
V: TRBV2; size: NA; J: TRBJ1-2; D: TRBD1; DNA: TGTGCCAGCAGTTTTACAGGGGGTTCTAACTATGGCTACACCTTC; CDR3: CASSFTGGSNYGYTF
V: TRBV2; size: few; J: TRBJ1-6; D: TRBD1; DNA: TGTGCCAGCACCCCAAACCCGGGACAGGGCTATTCACCCCTCCACTTT; CDR3: CASTPNPGQGYSPLHF
V: TRBV11-2; size: NA; J: TRBJ2-2; D: NA; DNA: TGTGCCAGCAGCGGGGGCGTCGGGGAGCTGTTTTTT; CDR3: CASSGGVGELFF
V: TRBV7-3; size: NA; J: TRBJ2-2; D: NA; DNA: TGTGCCAGCAGCTCTACGGTGGCCGGGGAGCTGTTTTTT; CDR3: CASSSTVAGELFF
V: TRBV19; size: NA; J: TRBJ2-1; D: TRBD2; DNA: TGTGCGGGAGGGACCTACAATGAGCAGTTCTTC; CDR3: CAGGTYNEQFF
V: TRBV28; size: NA; J: TRBJ2-2; D: TRBD2; DNA: TGTGCCAGCAGTTTAGGGCTAGCGGGGAACACCGGGGAGCTGTTTTTT; CDR3: CASSLGLAGNTGELFF
V: TRBV27; size: NA; J: TRBJ2-1; D: TRBD1; DNA: TGTGCCAGCAGGGGACAGGGGGCAGACAATGAGCAGTTCTTC; CDR3: CASRGQGADNEQFF